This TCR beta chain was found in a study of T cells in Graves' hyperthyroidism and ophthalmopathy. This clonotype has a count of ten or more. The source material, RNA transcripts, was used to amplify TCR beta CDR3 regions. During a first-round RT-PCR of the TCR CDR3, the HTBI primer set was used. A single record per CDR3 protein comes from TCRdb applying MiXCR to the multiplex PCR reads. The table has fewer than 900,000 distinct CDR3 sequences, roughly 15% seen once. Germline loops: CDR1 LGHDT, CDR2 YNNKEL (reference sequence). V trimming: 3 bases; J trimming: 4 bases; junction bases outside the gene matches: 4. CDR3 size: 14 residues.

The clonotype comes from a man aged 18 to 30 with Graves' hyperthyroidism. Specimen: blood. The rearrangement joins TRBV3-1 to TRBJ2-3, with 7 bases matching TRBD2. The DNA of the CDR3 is TGTGCCAGCAGCCAGGCGGGAGTGCCAGATACGCAGTATTTT. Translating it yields CASSQAGVPDTQYF.